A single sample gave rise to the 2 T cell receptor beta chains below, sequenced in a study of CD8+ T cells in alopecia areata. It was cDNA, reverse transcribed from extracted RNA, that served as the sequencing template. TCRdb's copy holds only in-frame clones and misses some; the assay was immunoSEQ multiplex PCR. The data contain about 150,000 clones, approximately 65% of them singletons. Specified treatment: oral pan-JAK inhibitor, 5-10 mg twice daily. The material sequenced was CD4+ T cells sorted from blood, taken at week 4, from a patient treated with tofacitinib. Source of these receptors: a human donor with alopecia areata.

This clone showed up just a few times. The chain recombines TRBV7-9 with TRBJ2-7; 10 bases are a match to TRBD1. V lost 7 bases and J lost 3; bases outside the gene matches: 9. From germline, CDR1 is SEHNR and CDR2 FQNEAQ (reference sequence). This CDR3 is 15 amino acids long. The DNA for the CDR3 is TGTGCCAGCACGTACGGCGGGACAGGGGACTACGAGCAGTACTTC. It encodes CASTYGGTGDYEQYF.

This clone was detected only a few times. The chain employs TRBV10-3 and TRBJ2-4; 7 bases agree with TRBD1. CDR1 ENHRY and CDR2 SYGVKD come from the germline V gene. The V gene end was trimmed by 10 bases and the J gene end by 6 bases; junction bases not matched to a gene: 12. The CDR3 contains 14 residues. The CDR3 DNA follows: TGTGCCACAGAAGCCGGGACAGTTGGAAACATTCAGTACTTC. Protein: CATEAGTVGNIQYF.